Detailed here is one T cell receptor beta chain. Its antigen is unknown. Germline CDR1 is LNHDA and CDR2 is SQIVND (reference sequence). This CDR3 spans 15 amino acids. Trimming at V came to 6 bases and at J to 2 bases, leaving 7 bases not matched to a gene. This specimen belongs to a study of T cell responses to AZD1222 COVID-19 vaccine. Findings and limits, study-wide: Researchers took repertoire samples only after the peak T cell response had come. Among spike-specific TCRs, nearly half reportedly target unmutated variant regions.

Generated by immunoSEQ multiplex PCR, the TCRdb table keeps only in-frame clones and is missing some. The sample shows approximately 150,000 clones, 75% to 95% of them seen only once. This TCR derives from an adult who received the MenACWY meningococcal vaccine as a control. Sequenced here: peripheral blood, sampled 28 days after the second dose of the MenACWY control vaccine. The rearrangement joins TRBV19 to TRBJ2-3; 8 bases line up with TRBD1. CDR3 bases: TGTGCCAGTAGGGAGGGACAGGCGATCACAGATACGCAGTATTTT. It translates to CASREGQAITDTQYF.